This T cell receptor (beta chain) was sequenced during a study of T cell responses to AZD1222 COVID-19 vaccine. General observations from the study: Mapped onto spike, vaccine-associated CD4 TCRs spanned it and were dominant at 160-218 and 743-854. Reportedly, nearly half of unique spike TCRs recognized epitopes outside B.1.351/B.1.1.7 mutations.

This table comes from immunoSEQ multiplex PCR, and its TCRdb copy is limited to in-frame clones, with some not included. This table holds 150,000 or so clones, approximately 90% found once. Comments on this clone: Its antigen is not identified.

With V trimmed by 8 bases and J by 4 bases, 5 bases remained unmatched. This CDR3 has 13 residues. Germline values: CDR1 MGHDK, CDR2 SYGVNS. The sequence derives from an adult in good health. J is TRBJ1-1 and V is TRBV25-1; TRBD1 agrees at 9 bases. The sample was peripheral blood, taken on day 0 of AZD1222 vaccination. The CDR3 protein is CASGDRGTTEAFF. DNA for the CDR3: TGTGCCAGCGGAGACAGGGGGACCACTGAAGCTTTCTTT.